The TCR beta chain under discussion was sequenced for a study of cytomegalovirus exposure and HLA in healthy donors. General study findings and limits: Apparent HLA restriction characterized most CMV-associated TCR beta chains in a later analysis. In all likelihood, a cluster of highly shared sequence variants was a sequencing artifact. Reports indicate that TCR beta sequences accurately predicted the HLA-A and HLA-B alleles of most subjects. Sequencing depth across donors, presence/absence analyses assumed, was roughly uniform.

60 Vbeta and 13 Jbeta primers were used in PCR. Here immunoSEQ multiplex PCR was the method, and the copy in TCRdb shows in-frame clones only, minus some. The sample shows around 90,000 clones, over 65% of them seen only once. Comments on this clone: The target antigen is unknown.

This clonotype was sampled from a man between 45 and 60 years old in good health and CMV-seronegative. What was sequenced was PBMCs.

CDR3 in DNA: TGTGCCAGCAGCTTACCAGGACTAGCGGACCCTAGCACAGATACGCAGTATTTT. It translates to CASSLPGLADPSTDTQYF. The gene calls are TRBV5-4 and TRBJ2-3; 10 positions match TRBD2. The CDR3 totals 18 residues. V shed 2 bases and J 0 bases; nucleotides not matched to a gene: 9. Per the germline V gene, CDR1 is SGHNT and CDR2 is YYREEE (reference sequence).